This TCR beta chain was found in a study of blood T cells in healthy people across ages. Donors each provided around 10 milliliters of peripheral blood. Using a J-beta primer mix together with a sample-barcoded 5' primer, a second PCR was run for roughly 6 to 12 cycles. TCRdb re-called the 5' RACE reads with MiXCR, one entry per CDR3 protein. Of roughly 720,000 distinct CDR3 sequences in the sample, approximately 53% are singletons; the top ten hold roughly two fifths. The germline CDR1 and CDR2 sequences are SQVTM and ANQGSEA. CDR3 length: 12 residues. The germline V and J ends were trimmed by 5 bases and 3 bases, with 8 bases remaining between them.

This clonotype was sampled from an elderly man in good health. This chain links TRBV29-1 with TRBJ1-5; tentative D call: TRBD1 (5 bases). The sequenced sample consisted of blood. This CDR3 is CSVQGSNQPQHF. The CDR3 bases are TGCAGCGTTCAGGGCTCCAATCAGCCCCAGCATTTT.